One and the same sample provided the 25 T cell receptor beta chains below, sequenced in a study of post-analysis software for immune sequencing data. Unique molecular identifiers tagged the TCR beta cDNA libraries. TCRdb passed the PCR reads through MiXCR, listing each CDR3 protein once. The sample holds roughly 700,000 distinct CDR3 sequences, roughly 30% seen once. Study outcomes and limitations: The five TRBV segments detected at higher frequency in patients than in controls included TRBV5-6, TRBV5-1 and TRBV20-1.

These receptors are not linked to any known antigen. The sample was blood. The receptors originated from a girl aged 10-17 years with multiple sclerosis.

The CDR3 spells CASSLAGQSTNEKLFF. The DNA for the CDR3 is TGTGCCAGCAGCTTGGCCGGGCAGTCAACTAATGAAAAACTGTTTTTT. This chain joins TRBV5-6 and TRBJ1-4; D not resolved. The germline V and J ends were trimmed by 0 bases and 0 bases, with 9 bases remaining between them. The CDR3 has 16 amino acids. CDR1 and CDR2 (germline): SGHDT, YYEEEE.

This clonotype turned up a few times. The V and J genes are TRBV4-3 and TRBJ1-4; TRBD1 aligns across 8 bases. V shed 4 bases and J 7 bases; nucleotides not matched to a gene: 11. In germline, CDR1 is LGHNA, CDR2 YSLEER. This CDR3 comprises 16 residues. CDR3 in amino acids: CASSPHSLGQGEKLFF. In DNA, the CDR3 is TGCGCCAGCAGCCCACACTCGTTAGGACAGGGTGAAAAACTGTTTTTT.

This sequence joins TRBV3-1 and TRBJ1-2, with a tentative D call TRBD1 (6 bases). V gave up 0 bases and J gave up 7 bases, with 12 bases separating them. CDR3 length equals 14 residues. Per the germline V gene, CDR1 is LGHDT and CDR2 is YNNKEL (reference sequence). CDR3 amino acids: CASSQEPRGLGYTF. CDR3 coding DNA: TGTGCCAGCAGCCAAGAACCCAGGGGTCTTGGCTACACCTTC.

The rearrangement uses TRBV20-1 and TRBJ2-5; 8 positions match TRBD2. The DNA end lines up better with TRBJ2-7; the J call may be wrong. Germline loops: CDR1 DFQATT, CDR2 SNEGSKA (reference sequence). The CDR3 spans 14 residues. DNA of the CDR3: TGCAGTGCTTGGGATGTGAGCGGGAGCTACGAGCAGTACTTC. It is translated as CSAWDVSGSYEQYF.

This clonotype has at least ten counts. The chain couples TRBV7-2 to TRBJ2-3; a weak D match, TRBD2 (7 bases). From germline, CDR1 is SGHTA and CDR2 FQGNSA. The V and J ends lost 4 bases and 6 bases respectively, with 26 bases between them. The CDR3 has 18 residues. CDR3 nucleotides: TGTGCCAGCAGCTCCCGATTCCAGCGGGGCACCGGGGGCGATACGCAGTATTTT. Translation: CASSSRFQRGTGGDTQYF.

This clonotype has more than one count but fewer than ten. The chain links TRBV28 to TRBJ2-6; D ambiguous. Germline CDR1 and CDR2: MDHEN and SYDVKM. CDR3 length: 15 residues. The ends were cut back, 5 bases at V and 2 bases at J, with 10 bases in the middle. The CDR3 DNA reads as TGTGCCAGCAGTAATACAAGTCCTGGGGCCAACGTCCTGACTTTC. Its protein is CASSNTSPGANVLTF.

This clonotype was observed a few times. The V and J genes are TRBV7-2 and TRBJ2-3, with unresolved D. Germline assignment: CDR1 SGHTA and CDR2 FQGNSA. The length of the CDR3 is 16 residues. Between the trimmed V and J ends, which lost 0 bases and 1 base, there was a span of 11 bases. Here the CDR3 reads CASSLAWALGTDTQYF. DNA for the CDR3: TGTGCCAGCAGCTTAGCGTGGGCACTTGGCACAGATACGCAGTATTTT.

In its sample, this clonotype was seen a few times. The gene calls are TRBV10-3 and TRBJ2-5, with TRBD2 as a possible D gene (6 bases). This CDR3 has 14 residues. Germline loops: CDR1 ENHRY, CDR2 SYGVKD. V dropped 6 bases and J dropped 1 base, with 12 bases sitting between them. The CDR3 DNA follows: TGTGCCATCAGCACCCGGGGGACCCAAGAGACCCAGTACTTC. Its translation: CAISTRGTQETQYF.

A few counts support this clonotype. A much larger clone is a single base away; this may be a read error. This rearrangement joins TRBV29-1 to TRBJ2-1; 7 nucleotides agree with TRBD2. CDR1 and CDR2 from the germline V gene are SQVTM and ANQGSEA. V trimming: 6 bases; J trimming: 10 bases; junction bases outside the gene matches: 15. CDR3 length equals 14 residues. In DNA form, the CDR3 reads TGCAGCGTGAAATCTAGCGGCGACTCCTACGAGCAGTTCTTC. Its translation is CSVKSSGDSYEQFF.

At least ten counts were recorded for this clonotype. J is TRBJ1-5 and V is TRBV5-1; D gene uncertain. CDR3 length equals 15 residues. The V end lost 0 bases, the J end lost 5 bases, and 12 bases lay between the germline ends. CDR1 is SGHRS and CDR2 is YFSETQ in the germline V gene. The CDR3 spells CASSLAHVYDQPQHF. The CDR3 DNA is TGCGCCAGCAGCTTGGCACACGTATATGATCAGCCCCAGCATTTT.

The chain joins TRBV7-9 to TRBJ1-2, with a possible D match to TRBD1 (6 bases). This CDR3 comprises 13 residues. Germline CDR1 and CDR2: SEHNR and FQNEAQ (reference sequence). Trimming pared 5 bases from V and 8 bases from J, leaving 15 bases between. The CDR3 here is CASSQQGIRGYTF. CDR3 nucleotide sequence: TGTGCCAGCAGCCAACAGGGAATTCGCGGCTACACCTTC.

There are a few counts of this clonotype. V usage is TRBV20-1 and J usage is TRBJ1-1; perhaps TRBD1 as D (5 bases). Trimming took 5 bases from V and 0 from J, leaving 16 bases between them. The CDR3 sequence is 15 residues long. Germline-derived CDR1 and CDR2 are DFQATT and SNEGSKA (reference sequence). In DNA form, the CDR3 reads TGCAGTGCTGGAACCCCGGGACCCATGAACACTGAAGCTTTCTTT. The encoded protein is CSAGTPGPMNTEAFF.

A word on this clonotype: The junction departs from germline at one end; a sequencing error may be responsible. The chain combines TRBV3-1 with TRBJ2-2; weak D call: TRBD2 (7 bases). The CDR3 loop spans 15 amino acids. CDR1 LGHDT and CDR2 YNNKEL come from the germline V gene (reference sequence). CDR3 sequence reads: CAGSQDRGAVGELFF. The CDR3 DNA reads TGTGCCGGCAGCCAAGATCGGGGGGCAGTCGGGGAGCTGTTTTTT.

This clonotype was seen only a few times. The chain joins TRBV9 to TRBJ1-6, with 9 bases that match TRBD1. The J segment lost 8 bases and the V segment lost 3 bases, leaving 3 bases of the junction unmatched. The CDR3 runs to 14 residues. Germline CDR1 is SGDLS and CDR2 is YYNGEE. The CDR3 loop is CASSARQGDSPLHF. CDR3 DNA sequence: TGTGCCAGCAGCGCCCGACAGGGGGATTCACCCCTCCACTTT.

This clonotype was seen a handful of times. This chain links TRBV20-1 with TRBJ2-7, with D unclear. CDR1 and CDR2 (germline): DFQATT, SNEGSKA (reference sequence). The CDR3 length is 15 residues. The V end was cut by 5 bases, the J end by 0 bases, with 17 bases between. The chain's CDR3 is CSALTASSSSYEQYF. The CDR3, as DNA: TGCAGTGCTTTAACTGCCAGTTCGAGCTCCTACGAGCAGTACTTC.

This clonotype was found a few times. CDR3 DNA: TGTGCCAGCAGCTTAGTTATTAGCAGCCGAAACTATGGCTACACCTTC. This translates into CASSLVISSRNYGYTF. The chain has TRBV11-2 and TRBJ1-2; D is unresolved. The ends were cut back, 1 base at V and 2 bases at J, with 14 bases in the middle. The germline V gene encodes CDR1 SGHAT and CDR2 FQNNGV. This CDR3 comprises 16 residues.

A few counts support this clonotype. V gene TRBV27 combines with J gene TRBJ2-5, with 7 bases aligning to TRBD1. CDR1 and CDR2 (germline): MNHEY, SMNVEV (reference sequence). The CDR3 contains 16 residues. J lost 5 bases, V lost 5 bases, and 14 bases had no gene match. CDR3 protein: CASSPNRQGAPETQYF. For the CDR3, the DNA is TGTGCCAGCAGTCCCAACCGACAGGGCGCGCCGGAGACCCAGTACTTC.

This rearrangement joins TRBV7-8 to TRBJ2-1, with 8 bases identical to TRBD2. The germline V gene encodes CDR1 SGHVS and CDR2 FQNEAQ. CDR3 length: 15 residues. With 3 bases clipped from V and 10 bases from J, the junction kept 11 bases outside the gene matches. CDR3 nucleotide sequence: TGTGCCAGCAGCTTGTCCGGGACTAGAGGTAACGAGCAGTTCTTC. Translating gives CASSLSGTRGNEQFF.

The chain combines TRBV9 with TRBJ2-1; D is unclear. CDR3 size: 16 residues. Germline CDR1 SGDLS, CDR2 YYNGEE. V lost 0 bases and J lost 0, with 10 bases in between. CDR3 residues: CASSVEPRSSYNEQFF. The CDR3 region has the DNA TGTGCCAGCAGCGTAGAACCAAGGAGCTCCTACAATGAGCAGTTCTTC.

This clonotype appeared once. This chain connects TRBV20-1 to TRBJ2-3; TRBD2 agrees at 8 bases. With 4 bases clipped from V and 1 base from J, the junction kept 25 bases outside the gene matches. From germline, CDR1 is DFQATT and CDR2 SNEGSKA (reference sequence). This CDR3 spans 21 amino acids. CDR3 amino acids: CSANAYLSGELPNLRTDTQYF. Written as DNA, the CDR3 is TGCAGTGCTAATGCCTACCTTAGCGGGGAGCTACCAAACTTACGCACAGATACGCAGTATTTT.

Concerning this clonotype: A clone one base away is much larger, so this may be a read error. The rearrangement uses TRBV10-2 and TRBJ2-5; 7 nucleotides match TRBD2. V gave up 3 bases and J gave up 11 bases; unmatched junction bases: 18. CDR3 size: 16 residues. CDR1 is WSHSY, CDR2 SAAADI, per germline. Here the CDR3 reads CASSDWREIGGDEQYF. CDR3 nucleotides: TGCGCCAGCAGTGATTGGCGGGAGATCGGCGGCGATGAGCAGTACTTC.

The chain employs TRBV7-2 and TRBJ2-5; TRBD2 aligns across 13 bases. After removal of 6 bases from V and 1 base from J, the junction contained 14 bases not matched to a gene. The germline V gene encodes CDR1 SGHTA and CDR2 FQGNSA. The CDR3 is 19 amino acids. CDR3 nucleotide sequence: TGTGCCAGCAGTCTTAATCGCTGGACTAGCGGGAGTAGCCAAGAGACCCAGTACTTC. Its protein product is CASSLNRWTSGSSQETQYF.

The chain joins TRBV7-2 to TRBJ2-7; D gene uncertain. V was cut by 0 bases and J by 2 bases, with 8 bases left in between. Germline V lookup: CDR1 SGHTA, CDR2 FQGNSA. The CDR3 totals 14 residues. This chain's CDR3 is CASSLADHTYEQYF. The DNA of the CDR3 is TGTGCCAGCAGCTTAGCTGACCATACCTACGAGCAGTACTTC.

This chain joins TRBV2 and TRBJ2-3; 7 positions match TRBD2. Germline CDR1 is SNHLY and CDR2 is FYNNEI. The ends lost 4 bases at V and 6 bases at J; junction bases unmatched: 19. This CDR3 comprises 18 residues. The CDR3, as DNA: TGTGCCAGCAGTGGTCCGGGGGGAGGGTCAAACGTCCTCGATACGCAGTATTTT. Encoded protein: CASSGPGGGSNVLDTQYF.

There are a few counts of this clonotype. The chain has TRBV12-3 or TRBV12-4 and TRBJ1-5; no firm D call. This CDR3 is 17 amino acids long. The V end lost 6 bases, the J end lost 1 base, and 19 bases lay between the germline ends. CDR3 DNA: TGTGCCAGCAGCCTAAAGCTTGGGGAGGGAAGCAATCAGCCCCAGCATTTT. This codes for CASSLKLGEGSNQPQHF.